One sample yielded the 17 T cell receptor beta chains listed below, sequenced in a study of regulatory T cells in long-lasting Graves disease. Arm-PCR of CDR3 regions with iRepertoire HTBI primers generated TCR beta libraries. MiXCR, applied by TCRdb to the multiplex PCR reads, yields one record per CDR3 protein. Of a few hundred thousand distinct CDR3 sequences listed, 16% are singletons. Time point defined: newly diagnosed GD, antithyroid drugs for less than 3 months. PBMC RNA was the source of the TCR library. A further study also used this sample, focusing on T cells in Graves' hyperthyroidism and ophthalmopathy.

Sequenced here: peripheral blood mononuclear cells (PBMCs), sampled at new diagnosis, from a patient treated with antithyroid drugs. These receptors were collected from a man aged 40-49 years with Graves disease.

This clonotype was detected many times. CDR3 nucleotides: TGTGCCACCCGGACAGGGGAATGGAATGAGCAGTTCTTC. Translated: CATRTGEWNEQFF. The chain couples TRBV2 to TRBJ2-1, with 9 positions matching TRBD1. CDR1 and CDR2 from the germline V gene are SNHLY and FYNNEI. The length of the CDR3 is 13 residues. V lost 10 bases and J lost 7; bases outside the gene matches: 8.

This clonotype was observed a few times. The J gene is TRBJ1-5, the V gene TRBV2; TRBD1 is a possible D gene (5 bases). Trimming left V 0 bases short and J 4 bases short, with 13 bases between. Germline CDR1 reads SNHLY; CDR2 reads FYNNEI. CDR3 length: 16 residues. In DNA, the CDR3 is TGTGCCAGCAGTGAAGCGCCAGGGTGGGGAAATCAGCCCCAGCATTTT. Protein: CASSEAPGWGNQPQHF. Full variable domain (outside the CDR3, taken from reference TRBV2 and TRBJ1-5): EPEVTQTPSHQVTQMGQEVILRCVPISNHLYFYWYRQILGQKVEFLVSFYNNEISEKSEIFDDQFSVERPDGSNFTLKIRSTKLEDSAMYFCASSEAPGWGNQPQHFGDGTRLSIL.

The table lists this clonotype with many counts. The chain recombines TRBV7-9 with TRBJ2-1; a possible D gene is TRBD2 (6 bases). This CDR3 spans 17 amino acids. V gave up 1 base and J gave up 8 bases, with 21 bases separating them. Germline loops: CDR1 SEHNR, CDR2 FQNEAQ (reference sequence). This CDR3 is CASSLGGLTLLQYEQFF. The DNA for the CDR3 is TGTGCCAGCAGCTTAGGGGGACTCACACTACTACAATATGAGCAGTTCTTC.

This clonotype was counted ten times or more. The V and J genes are TRBV10-3 and TRBJ2-2; 8 positions agree with TRBD2. CDR3 size: 18 residues. Germline assignment: CDR1 ENHRY and CDR2 SYGVKD. Germline trimming cut 3 bases from V and 0 bases from J; bases unmatched to any gene: 9. CDR3 nucleotide sequence: TGTGCCATCAGTGACGGGGTAGCGGGGAGACCGAACACCGGGGAGCTGTTTTTT. Translated: CAISDGVAGRPNTGELFF.

In its sample, this clonotype was seen many times. The chain couples TRBV5-1 to TRBJ2-3, with D possibly matching TRBD2 (6 bases). The ends were cut back, 2 bases at V and 4 bases at J, with 11 bases in the middle. The CDR3 contains 14 residues. CDR1 is SGHRS, CDR2 YFSETQ, per germline. The CDR3 DNA is TGCGCCAGCAGCTTCCTAGCGTCCGCAGATACGCAGTATTTT. Its translation is CASSFLASADTQYF.

The table lists this clonotype with many counts. This chain uses TRBV3-1 with TRBJ2-5; D could derive from TRBD1 or TRBD2 (7 bases each). Trimming removed 6 bases from V and 5 bases from J, with 13 bases in between. There are 13 residues in the CDR3. Germline-derived CDR1 and CDR2 are LGHDT and YNNKEL (reference sequence). CDR3 protein: CASRPRGGETQYF. The CDR3 DNA reads TGTGCCAGCAGGCCCAGGGGGGGGGAGACCCAGTACTTC.

This clonotype was observed a handful of times. The rearrangement uses TRBV9 and TRBJ2-2; D could derive from TRBD1 or TRBD2 (5 bases each). There are 14 residues in the CDR3. V lost 0 bases to trimming and J lost 4 bases, with 7 bases between them. Germline V gene data show CDR1 as SGDLS and CDR2 as YYNGEE. CDR3 coding DNA: TGTGCCAGCAGCGTAGATGGGGGCACCGGGGAGCTGTTTTTT. Its protein is CASSVDGGTGELFF.

This clonotype was detected many times. V gene TRBV10-3 combines with J gene TRBJ2-7; the D gene is possibly TRBD1 (6 bases). The CDR3 length is 13 residues. Germline V gene sequence: CDR1 ENHRY, CDR2 SYGVKD. V was clipped by 4 bases and J by 4 bases, with 11 bases between them. The CDR3 nucleotides read TGTGCCATCAGTGCCCAGGGGAGATACGAGCAGTACTTC. Its translation: CAISAQGRYEQYF.

This clonotype was observed many times. The genes are TRBV5-1 and TRBJ2-7; tentatively, D is TRBD1 (6 bases). Germline CDR1 SGHRS, CDR2 YFSETQ. The CDR3 spans 15 residues. Trimming stripped 6 bases from V and 0 bases from J, with 16 bases between. DNA of the CDR3: TGCGCCAGCACCCGAAGGACAGAGAGCTCCTACGAGCAGTACTTC. It specifies CASTRRTESSYEQYF.

This clonotype was seen at least ten times. CDR3 coding DNA: TGCGCCAGCAGCCTAAGGACGGGCAACTATGGCTACACCTTC. Its translation is CASSLRTGNYGYTF. The J gene is TRBJ1-2, the V gene TRBV4-1; D gene ambiguous. From germline, CDR1 is MGHRA and CDR2 YSYEKL. CDR3 length: 14 residues. V shed 4 bases and J shed 2 bases, with 11 bases lying between them.

This clonotype was seen a few times. The chain joins TRBV5-4 to TRBJ2-5, with D maybe TRBD2 (6 bases). The CDR3 is 14 residues long. Per germline, CDR1 SGHNT and CDR2 YYREEE (reference sequence). Trimming stripped 6 bases from V and 5 bases from J, with 17 bases between. The CDR3 DNA reads as TGTGCCAGCACCTTCCAGCGGGCAGTCGAGACCCAGTACTTC. Encoded protein: CASTFQRAVETQYF. The entire variable domain, with the rest obtained from reference TRBV5-4 and TRBJ2-5, is as follows: ETGVTQSPTHLIKTRGQQVTLRCSSQSGHNTVSWYQQALGQGPQFIFQYYREEENGRGNFPPRFSGLQFPNYSSELNVNALELDDSALYLCASTFQRAVETQYFGPGTRLLVL.

The chain employs TRBV5-1 and TRBJ2-5, with TRBD1 identical over 9 bases. V trimming: 0 bases; J trimming: 4 bases; junction bases outside the gene matches: 4. The CDR3 spans 15 residues. Germline assignment: CDR1 SGHRS and CDR2 YFSETQ. CDR3: CASSLAGQGRETQYF. The DNA for the CDR3 is TGCGCCAGCAGCTTGGCGGGACAGGGAAGAGAGACCCAGTACTTC.

The J gene is TRBJ2-5, the V gene TRBV4-1, with TRBD2 matching 9 bases. The CDR3 has 16 residues. With 1 base clipped from V and 4 bases from J, the junction kept 7 bases outside the gene matches. Per germline, CDR1 MGHRA and CDR2 YSYEKL. In nucleotides, the CDR3 is TGCGCCAGCAGCCAAGCCGCGGGGGGGCGAGGAGAGACCCAGTACTTC. Protein product: CASSQAAGGRGETQYF.

This clonotype came up many times. The chain carries TRBV6-2 or TRBV6-3 and TRBJ2-1; 8 bases fit TRBD1. This CDR3 comprises 13 residues. Germline loops: CDR1 MNHEY, CDR2 SVGEGT. Trimming took 4 bases from V and 9 from J; bases not matched to a gene: 5. CDR3 bases: TGTGCCAGCAGTTCCCGGACAGGGTTTGAGCAGTTCTTC. This translates into CASSSRTGFEQFF.

This clonotype was detected only a few times. The rearrangement joins TRBV6-1 to TRBJ2-7; D unclear. The CDR3 has 15 amino acids. Germline lookup yields CDR1 MNHNS and CDR2 SASEGT. V was cut by 5 bases and J by 4 bases, with 18 bases left in between. This CDR3 reads CASSQNRAPIYEQYF. The CDR3 nucleotides read TGTGCCAGCAGTCAAAACCGGGCCCCCATTTACGAGCAGTACTTC.

The chain joins TRBV10-3 to TRBJ1-6, with 7 bases that match TRBD1. V dropped 6 bases and J dropped 7; count of bases not matched to a gene: 6. From germline, CDR1 is ENHRY and CDR2 SYGVKD. CDR3 length: 14 amino acids. CDR3 residues: CAISGDRSNSPLHF. The DNA for the CDR3 is TGTGCCATCAGCGGGGACAGATCGAATTCACCCCTCCACTTT.

This clonotype was counted ten times or more. V gene TRBV11-2 combines with J gene TRBJ2-2; D gene ambiguous. Per the germline V gene, CDR1 is SGHAT and CDR2 is FQNNGV. The CDR3 is 18 residues long. V was cut by 3 bases and J by 9 bases, with 26 bases left in between. The CDR3 spells CASSFRSGVGGRNWELFF. CDR3 nucleotides: TGTGCCAGCAGCTTCCGATCGGGTGTCGGCGGACGGAATTGGGAGCTGTTTTTT.